A selection of T cell receptor beta chains follows, all from one sample in a study of T cell responses to AZD1222 COVID-19 vaccine. Assay: immunoSEQ multiplex PCR; the TCRdb copy retains only in-frame clones and omits some. The profile shows some 99,000 clones, 70% to 90% of them singletons. Sequencing was performed on peripheral blood, taken on day 0 of AZD1222 vaccination. The origin of the receptors is an adult in good health. The CDR3 runs from the conserved cysteine through the conserved F or W. D genes are given only for firm matches. Size values are once, few and many counts, or a class for expanded clones, and some rows have none.

v_call: TRBV6-5
clone_size: .
j_call: TRBJ1-2
d_call: TRBD1
cdr3_nt: TGTGCCAGCAGTTCGGGACAGGGTTATGGCTACACCTTC
cdr3_aa: CASSSGQGYGYTF

v_call: TRBV19
clone_size: .
j_call: TRBJ2-5
d_call: .
cdr3_nt: TGTGCCAGTAACTCTGGCCGACAAGAGACCCAGTACTTC
cdr3_aa: CASNSGRQETQYF

v_call: TRBV7-9
clone_size: .
j_call: TRBJ1-1
d_call: TRBD1
cdr3_nt: TGTGCCAGCAGCGCCCGGACAGGGAGAATTAACACTGAAGCTTTCTTT
cdr3_aa: CASSARTGRINTEAFF

v_call: TRBV19
clone_size: .
j_call: TRBJ2-6
d_call: .
cdr3_nt: TGTGCCAGTAGTATAGGCCAGACTATCTCTGGGGCCAACGTCCTGACTTTC
cdr3_aa: CASSIGQTISGANVLTF

v_call: TRBV3-1/TRBV3-2
clone_size: .
j_call: TRBJ1-1
d_call: .
cdr3_nt: TGTGCCAGCAGCCTCGTCGGGGGGGGGACTGAAGCTTTCTTT
cdr3_aa: CASSLVGGGTEAFF

v_call: TRBV6-4
clone_size: .
j_call: TRBJ2-6
d_call: .
cdr3_nt: TGTGCCAGCAGTGAAAATAGGGGGGCCAACGTCCTGACTTTC
cdr3_aa: CASSENRGANVLTF

v_call: TRBV7-2
clone_size: .
j_call: TRBJ2-5
d_call: TRBD2
cdr3_nt: TGTGCCAGCAGCTTAGTCGGTAGCGGGGGGGGAGAGACCCAGTACTTC
cdr3_aa: CASSLVGSGGGETQYF

v_call: TRBV5-6
clone_size: .
j_call: TRBJ2-6
d_call: .
cdr3_nt: TGTGCCAGCAGCTGGGGGCTAGCTGTAAGCTCTGGGGCCAACGTCCTGACTTTC
cdr3_aa: CASSWGLAVSSGANVLTF

v_call: TRBV10-3
clone_size: once
j_call: TRBJ2-1
d_call: TRBD1
cdr3_nt: TGTGCCATCAGGGGGACAGGGGGGGAAAACAATGAGCAGTTCTTC
cdr3_aa: CAIRGTGGENNEQFF

v_call: TRBV24-1
clone_size: .
j_call: TRBJ2-1
d_call: TRBD2
cdr3_nt: TGTGCCACCAGGGGGACTAGCAGATTAGGTGAGCAGTTCTTC
cdr3_aa: CATRGTSRLGEQFF

v_call: TRBV19
clone_size: .
j_call: TRBJ1-2
d_call: TRBD1
cdr3_nt: TGTGCCAGTAGTATGGACAGGGGTGACTATGGCTACACCTTC
cdr3_aa: CASSMDRGDYGYTF

v_call: TRBV7-9
clone_size: .
j_call: TRBJ2-7
d_call: TRBD1
cdr3_nt: TGTGCCAGCAGCCTTACGGGACAGAACTACGAGCAGTACTTC
cdr3_aa: CASSLTGQNYEQYF

v_call: TRBV28
clone_size: .
j_call: TRBJ1-5
d_call: .
cdr3_nt: TGTGCCAGCAGTTTATCCCTGGCCGGCAATCAGCCCCAGCATTTT
cdr3_aa: CASSLSLAGNQPQHF

v_call: TRBV5-1
clone_size: .
j_call: TRBJ1-1
d_call: .
cdr3_nt: TGCGCCAGCAGCTTCCGGTCCGCGTGGGAGAACACTGAAGCTTTCTTT
cdr3_aa: CASSFRSAWENTEAFF

v_call: TRBV5-6
clone_size: .
j_call: TRBJ1-2
d_call: TRBD1
cdr3_nt: TGTGCCAGCAGTCGCGGACAGGGGGCAAGCTATGGCTACACCTTC
cdr3_aa: CASSRGQGASYGYTF

v_call: TRBV27
clone_size: few
j_call: TRBJ1-2
d_call: .
cdr3_nt: TGTGCCAGCAGTCCCTACCCCTATGGCTACACCTTC
cdr3_aa: CASSPYPYGYTF

v_call: TRBV5-4
clone_size: .
j_call: TRBJ1-2
d_call: TRBD1
cdr3_nt: TGTGCCAGCAGGCCAGGGGGCGCAGGTGGCTACACCTTC
cdr3_aa: CASRPGGAGGYTF

v_call: TRBV6-2/TRBV6-3
clone_size: once
j_call: TRBJ2-3
d_call: .
cdr3_nt: TGTGCCAGCAGTTACTCGCTGGGGCTTAGCACAGATACGCAGTATTTT
cdr3_aa: CASSYSLGLSTDTQYF

v_call: TRBV19
clone_size: .
j_call: TRBJ1-5
d_call: TRBD1
cdr3_nt: TGTGCCAGTAGTCTCCGGACAGGGAATAATCAGCCCCAGCATTTT
cdr3_aa: CASSLRTGNNQPQHF

v_call: TRBV5-1
clone_size: .
j_call: TRBJ2-3
d_call: TRBD2
cdr3_nt: TGCGCCAGCAGCTCCGGACTAGCGGGAGTGGATACGCAGTATTTT
cdr3_aa: CASSSGLAGVDTQYF

v_call: TRBV11-3
clone_size: .
j_call: TRBJ2-1
d_call: TRBD2
cdr3_nt: TGTGCCAGCAGCTCAATAGCGGGAGGGCCGCGTGAGCAGTTCTTC
cdr3_aa: CASSSIAGGPREQFF

v_call: TRBV5-1
clone_size: .
j_call: TRBJ2-1
d_call: .
cdr3_nt: TGCGCCAGCAGCTTGGTAACGAACTACAATGAGCAGTTCTTC
cdr3_aa: CASSLVTNYNEQFF

v_call: TRBV27
clone_size: .
j_call: TRBJ2-4
d_call: TRBD1
cdr3_nt: TGTGCCAGCAGCCCCCCTCAGACAGGGGTAACCAAAAACATTCAGTACTTC
cdr3_aa: CASSPPQTGVTKNIQYF

v_call: TRBV6-2/TRBV6-3
clone_size: .
j_call: TRBJ2-7
d_call: .
cdr3_nt: TGTGCCAGCAACCCGGAGGAGCAGTACTTC
cdr3_aa: CASNPEEQYF

v_call: TRBV18
clone_size: .
j_call: TRBJ1-4
d_call: .
cdr3_nt: TGTGCCAGCTCCCCCGGTGCAACTAATGAAAAACTGTTTTTT
cdr3_aa: CASSPGATNEKLFF

v_call: TRBV27
clone_size: .
j_call: TRBJ2-2
d_call: .
cdr3_nt: TGTGCCAGCAGCAAGGACACTCCGGCGGTGAACACCGGGGAGCTGTTTTTT
cdr3_aa: CASSKDTPAVNTGELFF